The 4 T cell receptor beta chains below were found in one sample sequenced in a study of blood T cells in healthy people across ages. Sample-barcoded 5' priming and a J-beta primer mix drove a second PCR of roughly 7 to 11 cycles. TCRdb ran MiXCR on the 5' RACE reads and lists one entry per CDR3 protein. Altogether over 950,000 distinct CDR3 sequences are present, more than 30% being singletons, with the ten largest covering about an eighth. The sequenced sample was blood. These receptors originate from a man younger than 30 in good health.

This clonotype was seen a few times. V usage is TRBV20-1 and J usage is TRBJ1-2; 12 bases align to TRBD1. Germline assignment: CDR1 DFQATT and CDR2 SNEGSKA (reference sequence). The CDR3 covers 14 residues. V lost 5 bases, J lost 7 bases, and 8 bases stayed unmatched. CDR3 sequence reads: CSAPPGQGALGYTF. The CDR3, as DNA: TGCAGTGCTCCCCCGGGACAGGGGGCGCTTGGCTACACCTTC.

The J gene is TRBJ1-1, the V gene TRBV12-3 or TRBV12-4, with 8 bases aligning to TRBD1. CDR3 length: 14 amino acids. V shed 3 bases, J shed 7 bases, and the junction held 7 bases outside the gene matches. CDR3 sequence reads: CASSFFDRGGEAFF. The CDR3 bases are TGTGCCAGCAGTTTTTTTGACAGGGGTGGTGAAGCTTTCTTT.

This clonotype was detected only once. The V and J genes are TRBV12-3 or TRBV12-4 and TRBJ1-1; D is unclear. The V and J ends lost 4 bases and 4 bases respectively, with 10 bases between them. The CDR3 is 13 residues long. The DNA of the CDR3 is TGTGCCAGCAGTTCCCCGCCGAGCACTGAAGCTTTCTTT. Translated: CASSSPPSTEAFF.

This clonotype was detected only a few times. The chain employs TRBV20-1 and TRBJ2-7, with D possibly TRBD1 on 6 matching bases. The CDR3 contains 19 residues. The V and J ends lost 3 bases and 3 bases respectively, with 30 bases between them. Germline CDR1 and CDR2: DFQATT and SNEGSKA (reference sequence). CDR3 loop: CSASGSGNRENRPLYEQYF. As DNA, the CDR3 is TGCAGTGCTAGCGGGTCTGGGAACAGGGAGAATCGACCGCTCTACGAGCAGTACTTC.